The 18 T cell receptor beta chains below all came from one sample that was sequenced in a study of lymphopenia after photon versus proton radiotherapy. The assay was immunoSEQ multiplex PCR, and TCRdb's table has in-frame clones only and misses some. The repertoire has roughly 58,000 clones, approximately 86% of them found once; the top ten carry about 13%. The material was peripheral blood, obtained from a patient treated with proton-based radiotherapy. The receptors stem from a man at least 80 years old with esophageal cancer.

The chain carries TRBV5-6 and TRBJ2-3; D is unclear. This CDR3 has 11 residues. Germline V lookup: CDR1 SGHDT, CDR2 YYEEEE. Trimming shortened V by 0 bases and J by 5 bases, and 1 base separated the two germline ends. CDR3 protein: CASSLEDTQYF. The CDR3 DNA sequence: TGTGCCAGCAGCTTGGAAGATACGCAGTATTTT.

The CDR3 DNA reads TGTGCCAGCTCACCAAGCTCGTACGGGGAAGAGACCCAGTACTTC. Translating it yields CASSPSSYGEETQYF. The chain uses TRBV18 and TRBJ2-5, with a weak D call TRBD2 (5 bases). The ends were cut back, 2 bases at V and 3 bases at J, with 13 bases in the middle. Per germline, CDR1 KGHSH and CDR2 LQKENI. The CDR3 extends over 15 amino acids.

The V and J genes are TRBV9 and TRBJ2-7, with 7 bases matching TRBD1. Germline CDR1 is SGDLS and CDR2 is YYNGEE. The CDR3 covers 15 residues. V dropped 3 bases and J dropped 2; count of bases not matched to a gene: 8. The CDR3 reads CASSERQGIAYEQYF. The DNA for the CDR3 is TGTGCCAGCAGCGAACGACAGGGAATTGCCTACGAGCAGTACTTC.

This rearrangement joins TRBV19 to TRBJ2-5; 10 nucleotides agree with TRBD1. J lost 5 bases, V lost 5 bases, and 5 bases had no gene match. Germline loops: CDR1 LNHDA, CDR2 SQIVND (reference sequence). The CDR3 spans 14 residues. The DNA for the CDR3 is TGTGCCAGTAGTCGGAGACAGGGGGCTGAGACCCAGTACTTC. Its protein is CASSRRQGAETQYF.

The rearrangement uses TRBV5-1 and TRBJ1-1; 7 bases agree with TRBD1. Losses at the gene ends were 4 bases for V and 3 bases for J; bases not matched to a gene: 6. Germline lookup yields CDR1 SGHRS and CDR2 YFSETQ. The CDR3 totals 14 residues. The CDR3 sequence: CASSPRQGDTEAFF. CDR3 coding DNA: TGCGCCAGCAGCCCTAGACAGGGTGACACTGAAGCTTTCTTT.

The chain has TRBV9 and TRBJ2-7; a possible D gene is TRBD2 (5 bases). This CDR3 has 14 amino acids. V was shortened by 4 bases and J by 1 base, with 12 bases between the two germline ends. Germline V gives CDR1 SGDLS, CDR2 YYNGEE. The CDR3 DNA reads as TGTGCCAGCAGCTTGACTACGACATCCTACGAGCAGTACTTC. This translates into CASSLTTTSYEQYF.

The chain has TRBV10-1 and TRBJ1-3; D gene ambiguous. Deletions cut 2 bases from V and 1 base from J, with 12 bases between. Germline V gene data show CDR1 as WNHNN and CDR2 as SYGVQD (reference sequence). The length of the CDR3 is 16 residues. The CDR3 reads CASSETDPVSGNTIYF. The CDR3 nucleotides read TGCGCCAGCAGTGAGACCGACCCGGTTTCTGGAAACACCATATATTTT.

V and J are TRBV25-1 and TRBJ2-7; the D is unclear. The CDR3 runs 13 residues. Trimming removed 8 bases from V and 0 bases from J, with 11 bases in between. The germline gives CDR1 MGHDK, CDR2 SYGVNS. The CDR3 sequence is CASGGDHSYEQYF. CDR3 DNA: TGTGCCAGCGGCGGAGACCACTCCTACGAGCAGTACTTC.

This sequence joins TRBV7-2 and TRBJ2-7; D is unclear. This CDR3 spans 13 amino acids. Germline lookup yields CDR1 SGHTA and CDR2 FQGNSA. The ends were cut back, 5 bases at V and 2 bases at J, with 10 bases in the middle. CDR3 protein: CASSPYPTYEQYF. CDR3 sequence (DNA): TGTGCCAGCAGCCCCTACCCCACCTACGAGCAGTACTTC.

This clone was counted a single time. The chain employs TRBV27 and TRBJ2-5; D gene uncertain. The J call may be faulty, since TRBJ2-7 better matches the DNA end. CDR1 is MNHEY, CDR2 SMNVEV, per germline (reference sequence). The CDR3 totals 13 residues. Written as DNA, the CDR3 is TGTGCCAGCAGTTTATCGATATCCTACGAGCAGTACTTC. Translation gives CASSLSISYEQYF.

The chain couples TRBV10-3 to TRBJ1-6, with D uncertain. CDR1 and CDR2 (germline): ENHRY, SYGVKD. Between the trimmed V and J ends, which lost 3 bases and 7 bases, there was a span of 4 bases. The CDR3 is 12 residues long. The CDR3 sequence is CAISEGNSPLHF. The DNA of the CDR3 is TGTGCCATCAGTGAAGGGAATTCACCCCTCCACTTT.

This chain uses TRBV11-2 with TRBJ2-1, with D hard to call. This CDR3 contains 12 residues. Germline CDR1 is SGHAT and CDR2 is FQNNGV. Trimming shortened V by 5 bases and J by 4 bases, and 6 bases separated the two germline ends. The CDR3 sequence is CASSQVYNEQFF. The CDR3 bases are TGTGCCAGCAGCCAGGTATACAATGAGCAGTTCTTC.

The chain combines TRBV6-1 with TRBJ1-6; perhaps TRBD1 as D (6 bases). Deletions cut 3 bases from V and 4 bases from J, with 16 bases between. Germline CDR1 reads MNHNS; CDR2 reads SASEGT. The CDR3 is 17 residues long. The CDR3 reads CASSDQTFRGYNSPLHF. DNA of the CDR3: TGTGCCAGCAGTGACCAGACCTTCAGGGGTTATAATTCACCCCTCCACTTT.

The chain is built from TRBV7-9 and TRBJ2-3; D possibly corresponds to TRBD1 (6 bases). The J call may be incorrect, as the DNA end agrees better with TRBJ1-5. The germline V gene encodes CDR1 SEHNR and CDR2 FQNEAQ (reference sequence). CDR3 length: 17 residues. The CDR3 bases are TGTGCCAGCAGCCAAGGGGTTAGCGGGGGGGCGATAGATACGCAGCATTTT. It codes for CASSQGVSGGAIDTQHF.

V is TRBV7-2 and J is TRBJ2-5; possibly TRBD2 for D (6 bases). Germline CDR1 and CDR2: SGHTA and FQGNSA. The CDR3 is made up of 15 amino acids. V lost 5 bases and J lost 1, with 14 bases in between. The CDR3 reads CASSLNRGIQETQYF. The CDR3 nucleotides are TGTGCCAGCAGCCTCAACCGGGGGATCCAAGAGACCCAGTACTTC.

The chain has TRBV5-4 and TRBJ2-3; possible D gene TRBD1, 6 bases. The CDR3 is 14 amino acids. Germline CDR1 and CDR2: SGHNT and YYREEE (reference sequence). V was trimmed by 4 bases and J by 6 bases, leaving 15 bases between them. The CDR3, as DNA: TGTGCCAGCAGCCTAACAGGGTTAACGGATACGCAGTATTTT. Amino acids: CASSLTGLTDTQYF.

The chain carries TRBV7-9 and TRBJ2-2; possibly TRBD2 for D (5 bases). Germline CDR1 SEHNR, CDR2 FQNEAQ (reference sequence). V was clipped by 3 bases and J by 0 bases, with 11 bases between them. The CDR3 contains 16 residues. In nucleotides, the CDR3 is TGTGCCAGCAGCTTCAGGAGGAGCACGAACACCGGGGAGCTGTTTTTT. This sequence encodes CASSFRRSTNTGELFF.

V is TRBV9 and J is TRBJ2-5; 7 bases map to TRBD1. The CDR3 is 16 residues long. The germline V gene has CDR1 SGDLS and CDR2 YYNGEE. V gave up 4 bases and J gave up 4 bases; unmatched junction bases: 13. For the CDR3, the DNA is TGTGCCAGCAGCCAAGGGTCCCGGACAGGAGGAGAGACCCAGTACTTC. It translates to CASSQGSRTGGETQYF.